The rows below give T cell receptor beta chains drawn from one sample of a study of T cell responses to AZD1222 COVID-19 vaccine. Method: immunoSEQ multiplex PCR; TCRdb's copy keeps in-frame clones and lacks some. The table shows fewer than 200,000 clones, with more than 90% occurring only once. The sample here was peripheral blood, taken 28 days after the second dose of the MenACWY control vaccine. The receptors derive from an adult who received the MenACWY meningococcal vaccine as a control. The CDR3 runs from the conserved cysteine through the conserved F or W. The D gene is left open where the match is weak. The size field is filled for only some rows; it gives once, few, many or a size class.

clone_size | d_call | j_call | v_call | cdr3_length | cdr3_nt | cdr3_aa
- | - | TRBJ2-4 | TRBV12-3/TRBV12-4 | 13 | TGTGCCAGCAGTTTTGACAGGAAAAACATTCAGTACTTC | CASSFDRKNIQYF
- | - | TRBJ2-1 | TRBV7-3 | 15 | TGTGCCAGCAGCCGGGCCAGCGGCGGGGCCAATGAGCAGTTCTTC | CASSRASGGANEQFF
- | TRBD1 | TRBJ2-1 | TRBV11-3 | 15 | TGTGCCAGCAGCTTAGTAGGGCAGGGGGCGAATGAGCAGTTCTTC | CASSLVGQGANEQFF
- | TRBD1 | TRBJ2-7 | TRBV7-9 | 15 | TGTGCCAGCAGTAGACAGGGGGACGGCTCCTACGAGCAGTACTTC | CASSRQGDGSYEQYF
- | - | TRBJ1-2 | TRBV27 | 13 | TGTGCCAGCAGTTTGGGCCCATTCTATGGCTACACCTTC | CASSLGPFYGYTF
- | TRBD1 | TRBJ1-6 | TRBV27 | 17 | TGTGCCAGCAGTTTACGACAGGGGAGCTCCTATAATTCACCCCTCCACTTT | CASSLRQGSSYNSPLHF
few | - | TRBJ2-1 | TRBV25-1 | 17 | TGTGCCAGCAGTGGTATCGGGGGCGGGAGCATCAGCGATGAGCAGTTCTTC | CASSGIGGGSISDEQFF
- | - | TRBJ1-1 | TRBV7-8 | 13 | TGTGCCAGCAGCGCCCTGTTAGGGGTCGAAGCTTTCTTT | CASSALLGVEAFF
few | - | TRBJ1-4 | TRBV10-3 | 13 | TGTGCCTCATCCTCCCTGGAAAATGAAAAACTGTTTTTT | CASSSLENEKLFF
once | TRBD1 | TRBJ1-6 | TRBV13 | 15 | TGTGCCAGCAGCTTAGGGAACAGGGGGTCTTCACCCCTCCACTTT | CASSLGNRGSSPLHF
- | - | TRBJ2-2 | TRBV5-6 | 14 | TGTGCCAGCAGCTTGGTACGATGGGGCGGGGAGCTGTTTTTT | CASSLVRWGGELFF
- | TRBD2 | TRBJ2-7 | TRBV6-2/TRBV6-3 | 14 | TGTGCCAGCAGTTATGGACTAGCGGGACGAGAGCAGTACTTC | CASSYGLAGREQYF
- | - | TRBJ1-6 | TRBV2 | 16 | TGTGCCAGCAGTGGACGGTCGAGCTCCTATAATTCACCCCTCCACTTT | CASSGRSSSYNSPLHF
once | - | TRBJ1-3 | TRBV2 | 17 | TGTGCCAGCAGTGAGGCGGGGCAGATCCTCTCTGGAAACACCATATATTTT | CASSEAGQILSGNTIYF
- | - | TRBJ2-7 | TRBV3-1/TRBV3-2 | 14 | TGTGCCAGCAGCCAAGATCGATCCAGGGCCGAGCAGTACTTC | CASSQDRSRAEQYF
- | TRBD1 | TRBJ1-5 | TRBV2 | 15 | TGTGCCAGCAGGCAGGACAGGCTGAACAATCAGCCCCAGCATTTT | CASRQDRLNNQPQHF
- | TRBD2 | TRBJ2-3 | TRBV7-3 | 15 | TGTGCCAGCAGCCGGACTAGCGGGAGTATGAATACGCAGTATTTT | CASSRTSGSMNTQYF
- | - | TRBJ2-2 | TRBV7-9 | 14 | TGTGCCAGCAGCTTTTTCTCGGGCCGCGGGGAGCTGTTTTTT | CASSFFSGRGELFF
- | - | TRBJ1-3 | TRBV9 | 13 | TGTGCCAGCAGCGACATGATGGGAAACACCATATATTTT | CASSDMMGNTIYF
- | TRBD1 | TRBJ2-5 | TRBV2 | 15 | TGTGCCAGCAGACAGACAGGGGCTAGATTCGAGACCCAGTACTTC | CASRQTGARFETQYF
- | - | TRBJ1-6 | TRBV19 | 14 | TGTGCCAGTAGTATACAGGGATATAATTCACCCCTCCACTTT | CASSIQGYNSPLHF
- | - | TRBJ2-3 | TRBV6-5 | 13 | TGTGCCAGCAGCCCCGACCGTGCAGATACGCAGTATTTT | CASSPDRADTQYF
once | TRBD2 | TRBJ2-7 | TRBV5-1 | 16 | TGCGCCAGCAGCGGGGGACTAGCGGGGGCCTCCTACGAGCAGTACTTC | CASSGGLAGASYEQYF
- | TRBD1 | TRBJ1-5 | TRBV6-1 | 16 | TGTGCCAGCAGTGAAAAGGGGACAGGGGTCGGTCAGCCCCAGCATTTT | CASSEKGTGVGQPQHF
- | - | TRBJ1-2 | TRBV7-2 | 14 | TGTGCCAGCAGCTTCGACACCTCACTCTATGGCTACACCTTC | CASSFDTSLYGYTF
- | TRBD1 | TRBJ1-1 | TRBV7-6 | 14 | TGTGCCAGCAGCGGACAGGATCGGAGCACTGAAGCTTTCTTT | CASSGQDRSTEAFF